Following are 21 T cell receptor beta chains from one sample sequenced in a study of CD8+CD57+ T cells in acquired aplastic anemia. Genomic DNA, serving as template, underwent TCR beta VDJ and CDR3 profiling. From the reads, TCRdb called clonotypes with MiXCR, one entry per CDR3 protein. The table shows about 210,000 distinct CDR3 sequences, with around 63% occurring only once. Sequenced material: sorted CD4+, CD8+, or CD8+CD57+ T cells (not recorded which) from PBMCs. Every receptor here comes from a human donor in good health.

The CDR3, as DNA: TGTGCCAGCAGTGTGAGGCTAGCGGGGGGGCCGGGCTACGAGCAGTACTTC. It specifies CASSVRLAGGPGYEQYF. This chain connects TRBV2 to TRBJ2-7, with TRBD2 matching 12 bases. In germline, CDR1 is SNHLY, CDR2 FYNNEI. V gave up 4 bases and J gave up 3 bases; unmatched junction bases: 10. CDR3 size: 17 residues.

This clonotype was observed once. The chain combines TRBV4-1 with TRBJ2-6; D perhaps matches TRBD1 (6 bases). CDR1 is MGHRA and CDR2 is YSYEKL in the germline V gene. The CDR3 sequence is 16 residues long. Trimming pared 8 bases from V and 3 bases from J, leaving 17 bases between. This CDR3 reads CASCLRQGSGANVLTF. The CDR3 DNA is TGCGCCAGCTGCTTAAGGCAGGGGAGTGGGGCCAACGTCCTGACTTTC.

This clonotype was observed many times. The chain couples TRBV29-1 to TRBJ2-2, with 7 bases fitting TRBD2. The V segment lost 6 bases and the J segment 5 bases; nucleotides outside the gene matches: 3. The CDR3 runs 12 residues. Germline loops: CDR1 SQVTM, CDR2 ANQGSEA. The CDR3 DNA reads as TGCAGCGTCGGACTAGAAACCGGGGAGCTGTTTTTT. Amino acids: CSVGLETGELFF.

CDR3 amino acids: CASILAAGDTGEQYF. The CDR3 coding sequence is TGTGCCAGCATCCTCGCTGCGGGGGACACCGGGGAGCAGTACTTC. The chain carries TRBV7-2 and TRBJ2-7, with TRBD2 as a possible D gene (7 bases). There are 15 residues in the CDR3. Germline CDR1 SGHTA, CDR2 FQGNSA. The ends were cut back, 7 bases at V and 7 bases at J, with 23 bases in the middle.

The V and J genes are TRBV11-1 and TRBJ2-1, with 10 bases that match TRBD2. The CDR3 consists of 15 residues. The V segment lost 5 bases and the J segment 4 bases; nucleotides outside the gene matches: 5. Germline assignment: CDR1 SGHAT and CDR2 FQDESV (reference sequence). Here the CDR3 reads CASSATSGDYNEQFF. The CDR3 DNA follows: TGTGCCAGCAGCGCTACTAGCGGGGATTACAATGAGCAGTTCTTC.

This clonotype appeared many times. The rearrangement joins TRBV29-1 to TRBJ1-2; a weak D match, TRBD1 (5 bases). The CDR3 is 14 amino acids. V shed 3 bases and J shed 4 bases, with 15 bases lying between them. Germline-derived CDR1 and CDR2 are SQVTM and ANQGSEA. This chain's CDR3 is CSVDKGKGVYGYTF. CDR3 in DNA: TGCAGCGTTGATAAAGGGAAAGGGGTCTATGGCTACACCTTC. Supplemented by reference TRBV29-1 and TRBJ1-2, the full variable domain reads SAVISQKPSRDICQRGTSLTIQCQVDSQVTMMFWYRQQPGQSLTLIATANQGSEATYESGFVIDKFPISRPNLTFSTLTVSNMSPEDSSIYLCSVDKGKGVYGYTFGSGTRLTVV.

The genes are TRBV19 and TRBJ1-5; no clear D. Per germline, CDR1 LNHDA and CDR2 SQIVND (reference sequence). Trimming stripped 10 bases from V and 4 bases from J, with 17 bases between. The CDR3 consists of 14 residues. As DNA, the CDR3 is TGTGCCACAGAAGGATGGGCTCCAAATCAGCCCCAGCATTTT. Translating it yields CATEGWAPNQPQHF. The full variable domain, rest sourced from reference TRBV19 and TRBJ1-5, is DGGITQSPKYLFRKEGQNVTLSCEQNLNHDAMYWYRQDPGQGLRLIYYSQIVNDFQKGDIAEGYSVSREKKESFPLTVTSAQKNPTAFYLCATEGWAPNQPQHFGDGTRLSIL.

The chain uses TRBV24-1 and TRBJ2-7, with a weak D call TRBD1 (6 bases). The CDR3 totals 12 residues. Germline lookup yields CDR1 KGHDR and CDR2 SFDVKD. Trimming left V 9 bases short and J 5 bases short, with 13 bases between. The DNA of the CDR3 is TGTGCCACCGGCCAGGGGCGCGACGAGCAGTACTTC. Protein: CATGQGRDEQYF.

This clonotype was found once. This chain uses TRBV2 with TRBJ2-7, with 7 bases aligning to TRBD1. Germline CDR1 and CDR2: SNHLY and FYNNEI. This CDR3 region has 14 residues. After removal of 5 bases from V and 2 bases from J, the junction contained 6 bases not matched to a gene. The CDR3 spells CASSPGTDAYEQYF. The CDR3 bases are TGTGCCAGCAGTCCCGGGACAGATGCCTACGAGCAGTACTTC. The whole variable domain, remainder taken from reference TRBV2 and TRBJ2-7, is EPEVTQTPSHQVTQMGQEVILRCVPISNHLYFYWYRQILGQKVEFLVSFYNNEISEKSEIFDDQFSVERPDGSNFTLKIRSTKLEDSAMYFCASSPGTDAYEQYFGPGTRLTVT.

V is TRBV12-5 and J is TRBJ2-1; no clear D gene. Germline-derived CDR1 and CDR2 are LGHNT and FRNRAP. V lost 1 base to trimming and J lost 0 bases, with 4 bases between them. The CDR3 sequence is 14 residues long. CDR3 loop: CASGLGSSYNEQFF. The CDR3 region has the DNA TGTGCTAGTGGTTTGGGAAGCTCCTACAATGAGCAGTTCTTC.

This rearrangement joins TRBV12-3 or TRBV12-4 to TRBJ2-7; 8 nucleotides line up with TRBD1. This CDR3 spans 15 amino acids. V trimming: 5 bases; J trimming: 2 bases; junction bases outside the gene matches: 8. The CDR3 loop is CASSIRRDRPYEQYF. For the CDR3, the DNA is TGTGCCAGCAGTATACGTCGGGACAGGCCCTACGAGCAGTACTTC.

The CDR3 DNA reads TGTGCCAGCAGCTTAGTTTGGGGGGAGCAGTACTTC. Residues: CASSLVWGEQYF. This rearrangement joins TRBV7-9 to TRBJ2-7; D could derive from TRBD1 or TRBD2 (5 bases each). The germline gives CDR1 SEHNR, CDR2 FQNEAQ (reference sequence). Trimming left V 1 base short and J 7 bases short, with 8 bases between. The CDR3 totals 12 residues.

A remark on this clonotype: With a much larger clone just one base away, this may be a read error. The genes are TRBV5-4 and TRBJ1-1; TRBD1 is a possible D gene (5 bases). Germline loops: CDR1 SGHNT, CDR2 YYREEE (reference sequence). This CDR3 has 15 residues. The CDR3 DNA reads as TGTGCCAGCAGCCCCTCCGGGACGGTGAACACTAAAGCTTTCTTT. It specifies CASSPSGTVNTKAFF.

The rearrangement links TRBV19 to TRBJ1-4; TRBD1 is a possible D gene (6 bases). V gave up 6 bases and J gave up 7 bases, with 18 bases separating them. The CDR3 sequence is 15 residues long. Germline V gene lookup returns CDR1 LNHDA and CDR2 SQIVND (reference sequence). The CDR3 sequence: CASRNTGIGGEKLFF. The CDR3 DNA sequence: TGTGCCAGTAGGAATACAGGGATCGGCGGTGAAAAACTGTTTTTT.

This clonotype was seen ten or more times. V gene TRBV7-2 combines with J gene TRBJ2-7; 8 nucleotides line up with TRBD1. Germline lookup yields CDR1 SGHTA and CDR2 FQGNSA. The CDR3 is made up of 15 amino acids. Losses at the gene ends were 5 bases for V and 0 bases for J; bases not matched to a gene: 6. CDR3 nucleotides: TGTGCCAGCAGCGCCAGGGGGCGGACCTCCTACGAGCAGTACTTC. Translated: CASSARGRTSYEQYF.

Note on this clonotype: A read error may account for a junction end that differs from germline. The chain joins TRBV27 to TRBJ1-5; D possibly corresponds to TRBD1 (6 bases). This CDR3 contains 15 residues. CDR1 and CDR2 from the germline V gene are MNHEY and SMNVEV (reference sequence). The CDR3 protein is CASSSQQGNNQLQHF. DNA of the CDR3: TGTGCCAGCAGTTCCCAACAGGGAAATAATCAGCTCCAGCATTTT.

This clonotype has at least ten counts. This chain connects TRBV6-5 to TRBJ2-7; 7 bases match TRBD2. Per germline, CDR1 MNHEY and CDR2 SVGAGI. The V gene end was trimmed by 5 bases and the J gene end by 3 bases; junction bases not matched to a gene: 16. The CDR3 length is 17 residues. The DNA of the CDR3 is TGTGCCAGCAGTCCCTTACGATCTAGCGGACTCCTCTACGAGCAGTACTTC. This codes for CASSPLRSSGLLYEQYF.

This clonotype was seen at least ten times. The rearrangement uses TRBV7-9 and TRBJ2-3; no clear D. Trimming took 4 bases from V and 2 from J, leaving 13 bases between them. This CDR3 region has 15 residues. CDR1 is SEHNR, CDR2 FQNEAQ, per germline (reference sequence). The CDR3: CASSSVEVHTDTQYF. The CDR3 DNA sequence: TGTGCCAGCAGCTCCGTTGAAGTTCACACAGATACGCAGTATTTT.

A few counts support this clonotype. The chain uses TRBV7-2 and TRBJ2-3; weak D call: TRBD2 (5 bases). The CDR3 covers 16 residues. Germline V gene data show CDR1 as SGHTA and CDR2 as FQGNSA. Between the trimmed V and J ends, which lost 5 bases and 2 bases, there was a span of 17 bases. CDR3 amino acids: CASSPSVARDTDTQYF. The CDR3 coding sequence is TGTGCCAGCAGCCCCTCCGTTGCACGGGACACAGATACGCAGTATTTT.

The J gene is TRBJ1-1, the V gene TRBV7-9, with 12 bases that match TRBD1. CDR1 is SEHNR, CDR2 FQNEAQ, per germline (reference sequence). V lost 5 bases, J lost 4 bases, and 8 bases stayed unmatched. The length of the CDR3 is 16 residues. The CDR3 bases are TGTGCCAGCAGCGAAACCGGGACAGGGGGCGTCACTGAAGCTTTCTTT. Its protein is CASSETGTGGVTEAFF.

The chain recombines TRBV7-6 with TRBJ1-5; D is perhaps TRBD1 (5 bases). The CDR3 sequence is 17 residues long. CDR1 and CDR2 from the germline V gene are SGHVS and FNYEAQ. Trimming removed 1 base from V and 3 bases from J, with 16 bases in between. This CDR3 reads CASSLGGGTRDNQPQHF. The CDR3 bases are TGTGCCAGCAGCTTAGGGGGAGGGACCAGAGACAATCAGCCCCAGCATTTT.